The source of this TCR beta chain is a study of vaccination effects on CD4 cells after COVID-19. Antigen-specific CD4+ T cells were expanded with viral peptide pools in the ViraFEST assay before sequencing. Investigators separated out CD4+ T cells once around 11 days of culture had passed. Every participant took two doses of the BNT162b2 or mRNA-1273 vaccine. The data were produced by immunoSEQ multiplex PCR, yet TCRdb's version contains in-frame clones alone and is incomplete. The data show 55,000 to 70,000 clones, 76% seen once. The CDR3 spans 14 residues. CDR1 is MNHEY and CDR2 is SVGAGI in the germline V gene. The trim removed 5 bases at V and 7 bases at J, leaving 5 bases unmatched. On this clone: The antigen remains undetermined.

The sequence was collected from a human donor who received a COVID-19 vaccine. The J gene is TRBJ1-6, the V gene TRBV6-5; 7 bases line up with TRBD1. Material: CD4+ T cells from PBMCs cultured with HCoV-OC43 spike peptides, obtained after COVID-19 vaccination. Subset in this sample: HCoV-OC43 spike overlapping peptide pool stimulation. The CDR3 here is CASSQGEWNSPLHF. As DNA, the CDR3 is TGTGCCAGCAGTCAGGGGGAGTGGAATTCACCCCTCCACTTT.